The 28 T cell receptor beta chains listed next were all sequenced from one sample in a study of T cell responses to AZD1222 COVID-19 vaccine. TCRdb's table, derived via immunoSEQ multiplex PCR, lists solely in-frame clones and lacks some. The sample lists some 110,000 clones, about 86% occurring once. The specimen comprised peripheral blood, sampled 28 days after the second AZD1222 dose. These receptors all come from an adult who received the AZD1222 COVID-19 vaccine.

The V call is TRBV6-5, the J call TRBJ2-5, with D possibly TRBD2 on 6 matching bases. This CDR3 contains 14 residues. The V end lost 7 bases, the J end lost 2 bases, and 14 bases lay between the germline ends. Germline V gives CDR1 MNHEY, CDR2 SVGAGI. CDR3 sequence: CASTPTAGQETQYF. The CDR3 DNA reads TGTGCCAGCACCCCCACAGCGGGTCAAGAGACCCAGTACTTC.

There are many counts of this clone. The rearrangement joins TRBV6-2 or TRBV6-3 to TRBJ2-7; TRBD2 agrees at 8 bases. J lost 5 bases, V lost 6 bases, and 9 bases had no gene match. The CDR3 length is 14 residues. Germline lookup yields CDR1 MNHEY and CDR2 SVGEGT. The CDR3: CASSTGTSSHEQYF. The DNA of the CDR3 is TGTGCCAGCAGCACCGGGACTAGTTCCCACGAGCAGTACTTC.

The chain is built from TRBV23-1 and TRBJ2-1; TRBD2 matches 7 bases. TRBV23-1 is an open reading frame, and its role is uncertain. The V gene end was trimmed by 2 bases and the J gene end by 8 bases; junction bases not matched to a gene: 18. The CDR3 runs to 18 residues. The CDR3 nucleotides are TGCGCCAGCAGTCAAAATAACCCGCCGAGGATGAGCGGGGATGAGCAGTTCTTC. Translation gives CASSQNNPPRMSGDEQFF.

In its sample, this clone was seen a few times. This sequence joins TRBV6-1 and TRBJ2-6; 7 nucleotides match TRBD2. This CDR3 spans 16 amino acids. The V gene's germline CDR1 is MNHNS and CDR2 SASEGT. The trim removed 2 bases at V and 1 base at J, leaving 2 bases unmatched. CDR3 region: CASSEREGSGANVLTF. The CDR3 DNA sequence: TGTGCCAGCAGTGAAAGGGAGGGGTCTGGGGCCAACGTCCTGACTTTC.

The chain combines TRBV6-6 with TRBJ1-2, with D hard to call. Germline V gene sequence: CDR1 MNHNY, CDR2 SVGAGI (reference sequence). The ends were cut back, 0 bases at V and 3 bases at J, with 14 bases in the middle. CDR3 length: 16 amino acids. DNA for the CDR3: TGTGCCAGCAGTTACTCCGATGAGGGATCATACTATGGCTACACCTTC. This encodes CASSYSDEGSYYGYTF.

DNA of the CDR3: TGTGCCAGCAGCTTACCCCAGAGGACAGGCTCAAGTAATGAAAAACTGTTTTTT. This gives the protein CASSLPQRTGSSNEKLFF. V usage is TRBV7-8 and J usage is TRBJ1-4; 7 nucleotides agree with TRBD1. The V gene's germline CDR1 is SGHVS and CDR2 FQNEAQ. V was clipped by 2 bases and J by 4 bases; unmatched bases: 13. This CDR3 comprises 18 residues.

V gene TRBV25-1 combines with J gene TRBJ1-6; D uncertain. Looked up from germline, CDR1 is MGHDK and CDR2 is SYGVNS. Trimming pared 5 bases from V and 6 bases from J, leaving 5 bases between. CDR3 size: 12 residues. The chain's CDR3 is CASSLPNSPLHF. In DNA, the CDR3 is TGTGCCAGCAGTCTCCCTAATTCACCCCTCCACTTT.

The CDR3 DNA is TGCGCCAGCAGTGCAATAGCGGGGGTGTTAATCCAAGAGACCCAGTACTTC. As protein: CASSAIAGVLIQETQYF. V is TRBV10-2 and J is TRBJ2-5; TRBD2 aligns across 9 bases. This CDR3 has 17 amino acids. From germline, CDR1 is WSHSY and CDR2 SAAADI. After removal of 4 bases from V and 1 base from J, the junction contained 10 bases not matched to a gene.

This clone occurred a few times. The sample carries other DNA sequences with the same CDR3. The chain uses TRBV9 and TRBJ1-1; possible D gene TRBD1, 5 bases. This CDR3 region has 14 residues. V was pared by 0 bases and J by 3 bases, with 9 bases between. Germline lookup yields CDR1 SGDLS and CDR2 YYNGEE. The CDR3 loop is CASSVVRGDTEAFF. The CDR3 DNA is TGTGCCAGCAGCGTAGTGCGGGGGGACACTGAAGCTTTCTTT.

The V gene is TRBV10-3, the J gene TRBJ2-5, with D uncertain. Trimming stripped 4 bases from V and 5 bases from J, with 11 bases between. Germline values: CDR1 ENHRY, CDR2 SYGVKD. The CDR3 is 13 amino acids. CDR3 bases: TGTGCCATCAGTGTCTCCGAGTTGGAGACCCAGTACTTC. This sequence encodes CAISVSELETQYF.

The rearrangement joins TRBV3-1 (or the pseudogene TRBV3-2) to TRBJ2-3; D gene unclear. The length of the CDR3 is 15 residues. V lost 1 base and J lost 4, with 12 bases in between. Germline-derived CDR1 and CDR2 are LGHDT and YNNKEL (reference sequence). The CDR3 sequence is CASSQGLFGADTQYF. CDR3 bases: TGTGCCAGCAGCCAAGGACTGTTTGGCGCAGATACGCAGTATTTT.

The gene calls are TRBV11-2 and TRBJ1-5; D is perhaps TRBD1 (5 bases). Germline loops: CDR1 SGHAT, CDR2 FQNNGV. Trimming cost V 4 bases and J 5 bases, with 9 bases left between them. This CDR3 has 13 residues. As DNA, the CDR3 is TGTGCCAGCAGCTCGACACAGGATCAGCCCCAGCATTTT. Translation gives CASSSTQDQPQHF.

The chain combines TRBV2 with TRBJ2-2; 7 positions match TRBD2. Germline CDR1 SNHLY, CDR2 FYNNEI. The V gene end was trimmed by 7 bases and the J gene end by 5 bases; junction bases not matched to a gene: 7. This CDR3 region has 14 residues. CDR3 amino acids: CASKKLRETGELFF. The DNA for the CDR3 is TGTGCCAGCAAGAAGTTGCGGGAGACCGGGGAGCTGTTTTTT.

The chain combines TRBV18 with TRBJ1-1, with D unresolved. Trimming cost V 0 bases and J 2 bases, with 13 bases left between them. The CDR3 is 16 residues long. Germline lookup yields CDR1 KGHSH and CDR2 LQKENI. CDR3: CASSPPISRHNTEAFF. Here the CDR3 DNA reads TGTGCCAGCTCACCACCCATTTCCAGGCACAACACTGAAGCTTTCTTT. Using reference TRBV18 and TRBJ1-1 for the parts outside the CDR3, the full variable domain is NAGVMQNPRHLVRRRGQEARLRCSPMKGHSHVYWYRQLPEEGLKFMVYLQKENIIDESGMPKERFSAEFPKEGPSILRIQQVVRGDSAAYFCASSPPISRHNTEAFFGQGTRLTVV.

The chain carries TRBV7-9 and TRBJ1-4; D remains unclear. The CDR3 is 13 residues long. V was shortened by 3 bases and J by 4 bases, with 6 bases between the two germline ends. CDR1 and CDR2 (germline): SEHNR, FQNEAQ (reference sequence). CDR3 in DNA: TGTGCCAGCAGCTTCGAGAATAATGAAAAACTGTTTTTT. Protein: CASSFENNEKLFF.

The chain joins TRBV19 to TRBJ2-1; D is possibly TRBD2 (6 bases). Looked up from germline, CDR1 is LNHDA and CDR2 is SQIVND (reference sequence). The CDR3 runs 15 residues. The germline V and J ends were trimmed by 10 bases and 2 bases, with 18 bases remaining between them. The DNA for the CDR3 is TGTGCCACCGCACCTCCGGGAGTTACCTACAATGAGCAGTTCTTC. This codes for CATAPPGVTYNEQFF. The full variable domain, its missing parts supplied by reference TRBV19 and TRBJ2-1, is DGGITQSPKYLFRKEGQNVTLSCEQNLNHDAMYWYRQDPGQGLRLIYYSQIVNDFQKGDIAEGYSVSREKKESFPLTVTSAQKNPTAFYLCATAPPGVTYNEQFFGPGTRLTVL.

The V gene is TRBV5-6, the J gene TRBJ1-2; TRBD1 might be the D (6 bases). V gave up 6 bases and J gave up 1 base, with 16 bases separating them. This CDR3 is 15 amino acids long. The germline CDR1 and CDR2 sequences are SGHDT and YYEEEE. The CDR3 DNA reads TGTGCCAGCAACACACCCAAAGGGGGTAACTATGGCTACACCTTC. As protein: CASNTPKGGNYGYTF.

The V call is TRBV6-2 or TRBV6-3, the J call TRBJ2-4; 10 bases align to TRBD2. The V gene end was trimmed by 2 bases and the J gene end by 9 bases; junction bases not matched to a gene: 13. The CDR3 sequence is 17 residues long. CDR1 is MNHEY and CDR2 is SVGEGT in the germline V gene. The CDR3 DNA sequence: TGTGCCAGCAGTTACATTTTCGGGACTAGCGATAACGGCATTCAGTACTTC. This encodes CASSYIFGTSDNGIQYF.

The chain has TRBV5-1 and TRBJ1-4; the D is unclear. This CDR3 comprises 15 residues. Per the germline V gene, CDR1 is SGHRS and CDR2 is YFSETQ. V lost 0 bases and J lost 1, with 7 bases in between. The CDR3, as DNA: TGCGCCAGCAGCTTGGCCGACGGAACTAATGAAAAACTGTTTTTT. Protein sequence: CASSLADGTNEKLFF.

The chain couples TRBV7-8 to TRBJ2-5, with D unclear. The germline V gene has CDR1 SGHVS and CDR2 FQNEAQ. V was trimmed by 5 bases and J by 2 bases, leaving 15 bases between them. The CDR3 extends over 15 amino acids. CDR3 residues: CASSLGTGLQETQYF. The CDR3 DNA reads TGTGCCAGCAGCCTCGGCACCGGTCTACAAGAGACCCAGTACTTC.

Here the CDR3 DNA reads TGTGCCAGCAGCTTAGGTCGCTGGGGTTCCTATAATTCACCCCTCCACTTT. Translated: CASSLGRWGSYNSPLHF. The V call is TRBV7-9, the J call TRBJ1-6; D is unclear. CDR1 and CDR2 (germline): SEHNR, FQNEAQ (reference sequence). V was cut by 1 base and J by 1 base, with 11 bases left in between. CDR3 length: 17 residues.

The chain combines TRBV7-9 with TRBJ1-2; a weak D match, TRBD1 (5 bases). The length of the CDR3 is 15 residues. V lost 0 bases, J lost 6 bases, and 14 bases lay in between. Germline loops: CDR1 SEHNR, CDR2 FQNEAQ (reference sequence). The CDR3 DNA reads TGTGCCAGCAGCTTAGCGGGACGGAGATTACATGGCTACACCTTC. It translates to CASSLAGRRLHGYTF.

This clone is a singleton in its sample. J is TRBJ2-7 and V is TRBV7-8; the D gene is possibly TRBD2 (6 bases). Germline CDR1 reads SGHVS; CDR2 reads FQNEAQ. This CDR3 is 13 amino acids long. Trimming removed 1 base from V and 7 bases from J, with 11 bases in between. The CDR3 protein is CASSLVLGGEQYF. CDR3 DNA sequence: TGTGCCAGCAGCTTAGTGCTCGGAGGGGAGCAGTACTTC.

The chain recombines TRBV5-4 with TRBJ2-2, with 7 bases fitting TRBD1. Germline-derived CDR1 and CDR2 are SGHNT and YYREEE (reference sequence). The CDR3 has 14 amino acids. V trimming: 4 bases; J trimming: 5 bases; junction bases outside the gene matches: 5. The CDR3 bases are TGTGCCAGCAGCCCCGGGACAGTGACCGGGGAGCTGTTTTTT. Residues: CASSPGTVTGELFF.

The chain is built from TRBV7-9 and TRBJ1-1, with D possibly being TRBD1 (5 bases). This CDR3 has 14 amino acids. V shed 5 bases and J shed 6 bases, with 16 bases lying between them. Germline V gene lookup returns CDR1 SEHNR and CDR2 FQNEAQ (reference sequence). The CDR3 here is CASSETKGRPEAFF. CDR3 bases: TGTGCCAGCAGCGAGACCAAGGGGAGGCCTGAAGCTTTCTTT.

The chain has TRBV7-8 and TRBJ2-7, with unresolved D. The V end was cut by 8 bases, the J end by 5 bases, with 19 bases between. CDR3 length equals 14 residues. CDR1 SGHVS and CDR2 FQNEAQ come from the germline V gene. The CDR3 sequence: CASGRVFTSHEQYF. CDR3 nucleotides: TGTGCCAGCGGTAGGGTGTTTACTTCCCACGAGCAGTACTTC.

DNA of the CDR3: TGTGCCAGCAGCAGTGTCAGGGGTGCTTTCTTT. As protein: CASSSVRGAFF. The J gene is TRBJ1-1, the V gene TRBV4-2; perhaps TRBD1 as D (6 bases). Germline CDR1 reads LGHNA; CDR2 reads YNFKEQ. Trimming removed 5 bases at V and 11 bases at J, with 12 bases between. The CDR3 covers 11 residues.

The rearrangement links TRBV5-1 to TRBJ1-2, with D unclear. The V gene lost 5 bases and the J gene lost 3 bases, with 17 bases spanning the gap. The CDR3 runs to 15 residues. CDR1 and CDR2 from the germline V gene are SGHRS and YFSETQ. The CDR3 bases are TGCGCCAGCAGGGAAGGGTCCTCCAGTGACTATGGCTACACCTTC. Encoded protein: CASREGSSSDYGYTF.